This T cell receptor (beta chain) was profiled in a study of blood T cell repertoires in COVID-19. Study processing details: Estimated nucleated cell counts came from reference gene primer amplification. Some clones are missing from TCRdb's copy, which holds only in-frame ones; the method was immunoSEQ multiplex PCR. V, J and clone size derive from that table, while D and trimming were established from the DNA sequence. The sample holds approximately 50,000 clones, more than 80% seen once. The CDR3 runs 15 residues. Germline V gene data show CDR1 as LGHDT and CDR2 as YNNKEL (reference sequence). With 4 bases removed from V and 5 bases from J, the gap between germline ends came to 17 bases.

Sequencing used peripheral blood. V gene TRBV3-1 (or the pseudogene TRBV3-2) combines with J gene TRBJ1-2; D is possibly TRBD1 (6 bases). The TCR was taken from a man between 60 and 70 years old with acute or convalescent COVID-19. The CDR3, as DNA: TGTGCCAGCAGCCCAGTTCCGGACAGTTTTTATGGCTACACCTTC. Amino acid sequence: CASSPVPDSFYGYTF.